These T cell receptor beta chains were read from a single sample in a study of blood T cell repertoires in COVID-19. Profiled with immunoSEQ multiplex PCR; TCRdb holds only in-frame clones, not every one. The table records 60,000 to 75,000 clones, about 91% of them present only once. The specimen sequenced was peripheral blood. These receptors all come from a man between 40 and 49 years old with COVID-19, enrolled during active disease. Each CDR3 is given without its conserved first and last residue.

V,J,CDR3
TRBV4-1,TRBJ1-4,ASSPTGGYEKLF
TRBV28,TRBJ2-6,ASNQGAGANVLT
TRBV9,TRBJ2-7,ASSPRAAGVLYEQY
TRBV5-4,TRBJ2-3,ASSSGLVADTQY
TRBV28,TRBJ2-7,ASSTGGKTYEQY
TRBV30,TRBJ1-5,AWTGGGNQPQH
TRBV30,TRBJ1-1,ASSQGGGNTEAF
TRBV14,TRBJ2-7,ASSLGLGEQY
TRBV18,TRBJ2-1,ASSPSRTTEQF
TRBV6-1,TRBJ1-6,ASSEHRKNSPLH
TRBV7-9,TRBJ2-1,ASSQGQGDNEQF
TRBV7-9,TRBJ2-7,ASGTGDTYEQY
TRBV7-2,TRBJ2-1,ASSLISGADNEQF
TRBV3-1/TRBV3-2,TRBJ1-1,ASSQTVNTEAF
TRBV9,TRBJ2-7,ASSVANSGNEQY
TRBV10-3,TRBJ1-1,AISERGLTEAF
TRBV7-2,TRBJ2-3,ASSSGLAGGQDTQY
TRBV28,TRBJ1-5,ASSSGVWSNQPQH
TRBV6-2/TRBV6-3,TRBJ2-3,ASSPRTSGGVEGDTQY
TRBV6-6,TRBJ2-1,ASSDPSGGKYNEQF
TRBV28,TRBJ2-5,ASSDSALQETQY
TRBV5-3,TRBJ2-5,ARSCKELAGGQETQY
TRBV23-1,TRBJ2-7,ASSHPPGLAGGFSYEQY
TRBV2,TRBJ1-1,ASSGDTLNTEAF
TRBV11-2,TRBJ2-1,ASSQNPSGVYNEQF
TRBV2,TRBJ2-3,ASRPGLAGTDTQY
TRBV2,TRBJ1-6,ASMGGPYNSPLH
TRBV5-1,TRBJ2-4,ASSLMGQGLNIQY
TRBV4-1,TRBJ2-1,ASTAKGAPSSYNEQF
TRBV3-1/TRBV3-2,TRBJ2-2,ASSPLLGAAGELF
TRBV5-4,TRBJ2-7,ASSGDRASYEQY
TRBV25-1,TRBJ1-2,ASSEGGGTGANYGYT
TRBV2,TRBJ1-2,ASSLRQGAEGYT
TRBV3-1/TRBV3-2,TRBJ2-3,ASSQGGGRNTQY
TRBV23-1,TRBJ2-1,ASSQSGASNEQF
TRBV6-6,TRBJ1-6,ASSYAQGASPLH
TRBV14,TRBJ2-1,ASSQGEINEQF
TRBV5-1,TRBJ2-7,ASSSRGLHEQY
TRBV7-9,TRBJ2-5,ASSPLVSRQETQY
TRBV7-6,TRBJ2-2,ASSFPPLANTGELF
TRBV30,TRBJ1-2,AWRMTGSDGYT
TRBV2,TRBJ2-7,ASSEQGYEQY
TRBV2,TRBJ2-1,ASSETSGGWGNEQF
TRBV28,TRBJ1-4,ASSGVEAANEKLF
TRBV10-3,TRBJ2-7,AISGDSPTGEQY
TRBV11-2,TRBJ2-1,ASSQTGNNEQF
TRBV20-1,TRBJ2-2,SASHTDTGELF
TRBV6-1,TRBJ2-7,ASSDGGPYEQY
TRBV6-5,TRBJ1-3,ASSSSGEGNTIY
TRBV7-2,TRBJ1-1,ASSFTGDTEAF
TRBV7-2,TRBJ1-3,ASSVTGFSGNTIY
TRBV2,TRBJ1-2,ASSGTFNYGYT
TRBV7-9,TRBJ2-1,ASSLTGGTYNEQF
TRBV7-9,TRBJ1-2,ASSLQGELWNGYT
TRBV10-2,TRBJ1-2,ASSPGGGYT
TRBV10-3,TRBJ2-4,AISAVGTGDKNIQY
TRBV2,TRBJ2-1,ASSPRLAGFNEQF